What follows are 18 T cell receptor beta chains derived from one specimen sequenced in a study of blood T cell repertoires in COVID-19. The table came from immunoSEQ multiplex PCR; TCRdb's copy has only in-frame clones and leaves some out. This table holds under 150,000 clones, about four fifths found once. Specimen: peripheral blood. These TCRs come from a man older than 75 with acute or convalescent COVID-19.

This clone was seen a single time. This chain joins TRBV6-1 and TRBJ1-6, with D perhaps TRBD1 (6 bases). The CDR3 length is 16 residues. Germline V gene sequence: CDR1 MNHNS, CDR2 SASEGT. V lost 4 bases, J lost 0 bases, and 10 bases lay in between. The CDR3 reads CASSGLRGSYNSPLHF. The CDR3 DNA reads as TGTGCCAGCAGTGGACTCAGGGGCTCCTATAATTCACCCCTCCACTTT.

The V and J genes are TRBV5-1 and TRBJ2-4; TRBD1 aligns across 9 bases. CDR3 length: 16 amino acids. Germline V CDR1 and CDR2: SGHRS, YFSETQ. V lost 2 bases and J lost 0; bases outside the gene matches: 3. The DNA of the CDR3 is TGCGCCAGCAGCTTAGCGACAGGGGGAGCCAAAAACATTCAGTACTTC. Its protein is CASSLATGGAKNIQYF.

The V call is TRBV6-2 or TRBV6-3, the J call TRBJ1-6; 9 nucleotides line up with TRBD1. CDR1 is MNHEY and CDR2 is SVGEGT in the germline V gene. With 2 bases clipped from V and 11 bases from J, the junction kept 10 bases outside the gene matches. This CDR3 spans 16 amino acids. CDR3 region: CASSYQTGTGTAPLHF. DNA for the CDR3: TGTGCCAGCAGTTACCAAACCGGGACAGGGACGGCACCCCTCCACTTT.

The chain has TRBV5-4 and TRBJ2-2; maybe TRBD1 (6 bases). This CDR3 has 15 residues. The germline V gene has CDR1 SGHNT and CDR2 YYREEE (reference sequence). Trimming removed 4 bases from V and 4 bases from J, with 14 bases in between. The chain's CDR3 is CASSPQGRGTGELFF. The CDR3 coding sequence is TGTGCCAGCAGCCCCCAGGGCAGGGGCACCGGGGAGCTGTTTTTT.

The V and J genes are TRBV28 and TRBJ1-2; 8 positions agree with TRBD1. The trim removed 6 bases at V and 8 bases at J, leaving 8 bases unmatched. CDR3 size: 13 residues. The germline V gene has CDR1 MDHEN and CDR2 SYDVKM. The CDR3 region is CASSTRDRKGYTF. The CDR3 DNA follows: TGTGCCAGCAGCACCCGGGACAGGAAGGGCTACACCTTC.

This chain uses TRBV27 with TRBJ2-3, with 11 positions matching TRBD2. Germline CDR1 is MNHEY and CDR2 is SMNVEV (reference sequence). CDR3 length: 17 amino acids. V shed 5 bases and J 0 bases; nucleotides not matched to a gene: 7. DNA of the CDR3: TGTGCCAGCAGTCGACTAGCGGGACGCGCTAGCACAGATACGCAGTATTTT. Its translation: CASSRLAGRASTDTQYF.

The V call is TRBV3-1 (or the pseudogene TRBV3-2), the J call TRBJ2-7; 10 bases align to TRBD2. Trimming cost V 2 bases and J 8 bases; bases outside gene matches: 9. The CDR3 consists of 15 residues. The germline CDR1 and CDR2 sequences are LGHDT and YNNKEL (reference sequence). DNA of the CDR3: TGTGCCAGCAGCCAACCCAGCGGGGGGGCTGAGAAGCAGTACTTC. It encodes CASSQPSGGAEKQYF.

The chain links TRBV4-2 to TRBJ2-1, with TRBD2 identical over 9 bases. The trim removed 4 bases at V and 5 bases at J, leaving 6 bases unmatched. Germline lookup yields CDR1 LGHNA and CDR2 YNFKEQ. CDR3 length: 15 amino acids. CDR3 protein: CASSPEGLAHNEQFF. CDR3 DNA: TGTGCCAGCAGCCCAGAGGGACTAGCCCACAATGAGCAGTTCTTC.

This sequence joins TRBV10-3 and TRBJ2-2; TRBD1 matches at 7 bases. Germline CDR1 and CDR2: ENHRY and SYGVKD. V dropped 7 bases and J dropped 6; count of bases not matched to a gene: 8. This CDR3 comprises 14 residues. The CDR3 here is CAINNRDRSGELFF. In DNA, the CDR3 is TGTGCCATCAATAACCGGGACAGATCCGGGGAGCTGTTTTTT.

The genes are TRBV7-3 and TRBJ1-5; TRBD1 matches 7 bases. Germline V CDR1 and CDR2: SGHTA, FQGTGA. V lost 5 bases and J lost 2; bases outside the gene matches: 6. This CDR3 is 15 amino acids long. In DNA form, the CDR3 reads TGTGCCAGCAGCCGAACAGGGGAGGGCAATCAGCCCCAGCATTTT. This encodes CASSRTGEGNQPQHF.

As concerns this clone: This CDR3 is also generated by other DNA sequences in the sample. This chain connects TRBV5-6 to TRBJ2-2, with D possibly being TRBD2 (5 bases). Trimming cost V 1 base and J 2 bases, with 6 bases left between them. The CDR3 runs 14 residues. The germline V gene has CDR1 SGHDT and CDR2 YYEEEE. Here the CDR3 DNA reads TGTGCCAGCAGCTTGCGGGGAAACACCGGGGAGCTGTTTTTT. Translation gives CASSLRGNTGELFF.

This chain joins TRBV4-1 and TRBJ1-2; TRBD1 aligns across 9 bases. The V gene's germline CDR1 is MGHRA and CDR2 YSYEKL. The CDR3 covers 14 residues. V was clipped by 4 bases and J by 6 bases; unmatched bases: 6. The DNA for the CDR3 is TGCGCCAGCAGCCTTTCGGGACAGGGCGATGGCTACACCTTC. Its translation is CASSLSGQGDGYTF.

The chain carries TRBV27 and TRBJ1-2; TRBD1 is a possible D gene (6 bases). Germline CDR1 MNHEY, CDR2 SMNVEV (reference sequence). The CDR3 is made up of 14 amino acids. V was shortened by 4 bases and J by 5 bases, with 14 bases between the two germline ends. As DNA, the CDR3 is TGTGCCAGCAGTTCGGCGACAGGACCGTATGGCTACACCTTC. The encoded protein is CASSSATGPYGYTF.

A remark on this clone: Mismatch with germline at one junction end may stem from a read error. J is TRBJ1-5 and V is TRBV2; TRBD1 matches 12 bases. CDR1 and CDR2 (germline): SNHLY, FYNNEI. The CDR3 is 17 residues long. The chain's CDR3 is CASSGTGGGIFNQPQHF. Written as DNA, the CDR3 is TGTGCCAGCAGCGGGACAGGGGGCGGGATATTCAATCAACCCCAGCATTTT.

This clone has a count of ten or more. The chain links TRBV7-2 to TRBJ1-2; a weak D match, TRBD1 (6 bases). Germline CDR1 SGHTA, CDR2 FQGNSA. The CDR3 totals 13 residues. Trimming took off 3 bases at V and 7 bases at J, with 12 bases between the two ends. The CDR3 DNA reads TGTGCCAGCAGCTTGACAGGAAGGGGTGGCTACACCTTC. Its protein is CASSLTGRGGYTF.

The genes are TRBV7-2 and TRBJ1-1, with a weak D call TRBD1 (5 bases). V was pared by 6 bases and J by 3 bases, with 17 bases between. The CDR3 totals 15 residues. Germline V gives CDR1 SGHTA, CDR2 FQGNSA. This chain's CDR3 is CASSRRRTQYTEAFF. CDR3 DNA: TGTGCCAGCAGTCGCCGAAGGACACAATACACTGAAGCTTTCTTT.

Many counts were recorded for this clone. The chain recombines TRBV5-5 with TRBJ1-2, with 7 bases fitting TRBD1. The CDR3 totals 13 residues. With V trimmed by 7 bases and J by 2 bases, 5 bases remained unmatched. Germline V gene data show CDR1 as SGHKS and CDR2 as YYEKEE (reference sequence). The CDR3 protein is CASGTDRNYGYTF. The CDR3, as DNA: TGTGCCAGCGGGACAGATCGCAACTATGGCTACACCTTC.

The CDR3 DNA follows: TGTGCCAGCAGCTCAAGCCGAGAACTTAACTATGGCTACACCTTC. Its translation: CASSSSRELNYGYTF. V is TRBV5-4 and J is TRBJ1-2, with D unclear. Trimming took off 3 bases at V and 1 base at J, with 13 bases between the two ends. The V gene's germline CDR1 is SGHNT and CDR2 YYREEE (reference sequence). The CDR3 length is 15 residues.